Listed here are 31 T cell receptor beta chains from one sample, sequenced in a study of immune cell composition in non-small cell lung cancer. TCRdb's copy holds only in-frame clones and misses some; the assay was immunoSEQ multiplex PCR. The data show over 1,500 clones, approximately 80% seen once. This sample also appeared in a second study, on CD4 T cells in lung cancer.

Input material: lung tumor tissue. These receptors came from a human donor with non-small cell lung cancer.

The rearrangement joins TRBV5-4 to TRBJ1-1; a possible D gene is TRBD1 (6 bases). The germline gives CDR1 SGHNT, CDR2 YYREEE (reference sequence). CDR3 length equals 14 residues. The V and J ends lost 6 bases and 8 bases respectively, with 20 bases between them. This CDR3 is CASKTDRSGGEAFF. DNA for the CDR3: TGTGCCAGCAAGACCGACAGGTCCGGTGGGGAAGCTTTCTTT.

The V call is TRBV7-2, the J call TRBJ2-1; 7 nucleotides line up with TRBD2. Germline V gene sequence: CDR1 SGHTA, CDR2 FQGNSA. The CDR3 has 14 amino acids. J lost 12 bases, V lost 5 bases, and 13 bases had no gene match. CDR3 sequence (DNA): TGTGCCAGCAGCCTTTTTGCGGGGGAAGGGGTGCAGTTCTTC. This translates into CASSLFAGEGVQFF.

V is TRBV7-1 and J is TRBJ1-2, with D unclear. TRBV7-1 is given ORF status, its function remaining uncertain. The CDR3 consists of 13 residues. V lost 5 bases to trimming and J lost 7 bases, with 14 bases between them. CDR3 DNA sequence: TGTGCCAGCAGCCAAGATCTAGAAGGTGGCTACACCTTC. It is translated as CASSQDLEGGYTF.

This chain joins TRBV11-2 and TRBJ2-7, with 8 bases lining up with TRBD2. V dropped 1 base and J dropped 1; count of bases not matched to a gene: 9. Germline CDR1 reads SGHAT; CDR2 reads FQNNGV. The CDR3 runs to 17 residues. The CDR3 protein is CASSLGSGGTRSYEQYF. DNA of the CDR3: TGTGCCAGCAGCTTAGGGTCGGGAGGGACACGATCCTACGAGCAGTACTTC.

The chain employs TRBV5-1 and TRBJ1-1, with TRBD1 matching 7 bases. Germline lookup yields CDR1 SGHRS and CDR2 YFSETQ. V lost 0 bases and J lost 8; bases outside the gene matches: 10. The CDR3 has 15 amino acids. In nucleotides, the CDR3 is TGCGCCAGCAGCTTGGTTCCGGAAGGGGGCATAGAAGCTTTCTTT. This encodes CASSLVPEGGIEAFF.

This chain's CDR3 is CASRRMEGGPGELFF. CDR3 DNA: TGTGCCAGCAGGCGAATGGAGGGTGGGCCCGGGGAGCTGTTTTTT. The genes are TRBV9 and TRBJ2-2; possible D gene TRBD2, 6 bases. CDR1 is SGDLS and CDR2 is YYNGEE in the germline V gene. CDR3 size: 15 residues. Trimming took off 5 bases at V and 6 bases at J, with 17 bases between the two ends.

The count of this clone is one. The chain carries TRBV4-3 and TRBJ2-2, with 9 nucleotides matching TRBD1. The CDR3 runs 16 residues. Germline V CDR1 and CDR2: LGHNA, YSLEER. Germline trimming cut 2 bases from V and 0 bases from J; bases unmatched to any gene: 1. The CDR3 nucleotides are TGCGCCAGCAGCCAACGGACAGGGGCGAACACCGGGGAGCTGTTTTTT. It is translated as CASSQRTGANTGELFF.

This clone was counted a few times. The CDR3 protein is CASSSTPGQGQSSYEQYF. Written as DNA, the CDR3 is TGTGCCAGCAGCTCCACACCGGGACAGGGGCAGAGTTCCTACGAGCAGTACTTC. The chain links TRBV13 to TRBJ2-7; 10 nucleotides match TRBD1. Germline trimming cut 4 bases from V and 1 base from J; bases unmatched to any gene: 13. The germline gives CDR1 PRHDT, CDR2 FYEKMQ (reference sequence). The CDR3 is made up of 18 amino acids.

This rearrangement joins TRBV29-1 to TRBJ1-5; TRBD1 matches at 8 bases. Germline trimming cut 5 bases from V and 2 bases from J; bases unmatched to any gene: 2. This CDR3 spans 13 amino acids. Germline V gene lookup returns CDR1 SQVTM and CDR2 ANQGSEA. The CDR3 nucleotides are TGCAGCGTTTCGGACAGGGGCAATCAGCCCCAGCATTTT. This sequence encodes CSVSDRGNQPQHF.

V and J are TRBV7-9 and TRBJ2-4, with D unclear. Germline CDR1 is SEHNR and CDR2 is FQNEAQ (reference sequence). Trimming cost V 1 base and J 6 bases, with 7 bases left between them. CDR3 size: 13 residues. CDR3 in DNA: TGTGCCAGCAGCTTAGATGGCGGAAACATTCAGTACTTC. Translating gives CASSLDGGNIQYF.

The chain links TRBV11-3 to TRBJ2-5; D not resolved. This CDR3 comprises 12 residues. Germline loops: CDR1 SGHNT, CDR2 YENEEA. V lost 6 bases and J 2 bases, leaving 7 bases between the germline ends. CDR3 nucleotide sequence: TGTGCCAGCAGAGAGAAGCAAGAGACCCAGTACTTC. This codes for CASREKQETQYF. The variable domain in full, with the rest retrieved from reference TRBV11-3 and TRBJ2-5, is EAGVVQSPRYKIIEKKQPVAFWCNPISGHNTLYWYLQNLGQGPELLIRYENEEAVDDSQLPKDRFSAERLKGVDSTLKIQPAELGDSAVYLCASREKQETQYFGPGTRLLVL.

This clone showed up just once. The V gene is TRBV4-2, the J gene TRBJ1-1; TRBD1 agrees at 7 bases. The CDR3 has 15 residues. CDR1 and CDR2 (germline): LGHNA, YNFKEQ. J was trimmed by 5 bases and V by 6 bases; bases with no gene match: 12. The CDR3 DNA is TGTGCCAGCAGTCTGAGACTCAGGGGGATTACTGAAGCTTTCTTT. It codes for CASSLRLRGITEAFF.

The chain uses TRBV2 and TRBJ2-1; 7 bases match TRBD1. Looked up from germline, CDR1 is SNHLY and CDR2 is FYNNEI. The CDR3 spans 12 residues. The V segment lost 8 bases and the J segment 4 bases; nucleotides outside the gene matches: 2. The CDR3 loop is CASGDRYNEQFF. The CDR3 region has the DNA TGTGCCAGCGGGGACAGATACAATGAGCAGTTCTTC.

The J gene is TRBJ2-5, the V gene TRBV5-6; 11 bases are shared with TRBD2. With V trimmed by 4 bases and J by 5 bases, 10 bases remained unmatched. Germline CDR1 reads SGHDT; CDR2 reads YYEEEE. The CDR3 length is 16 residues. The CDR3 region is CASSPNSGGAVETQYF. In nucleotides, the CDR3 is TGTGCCAGCAGCCCTAATAGCGGGGGGGCTGTGGAGACCCAGTACTTC.

This chain uses TRBV7-2 with TRBJ2-1; D is ambiguous. This CDR3 has 13 amino acids. Trimming stripped 0 bases from V and 9 bases from J, with 9 bases between. Germline-derived CDR1 and CDR2 are SGHTA and FQGNSA. The CDR3 is CASSLAPVSEQFF. CDR3 DNA: TGTGCCAGCAGCTTAGCCCCGGTGAGTGAGCAGTTCTTC.

This clone was detected only a few times. This chain joins TRBV2 and TRBJ1-6; 8 nucleotides line up with TRBD1. The J segment lost 0 bases and the V segment lost 8 bases, leaving 0 bases of the junction unmatched. Germline values: CDR1 SNHLY, CDR2 FYNNEI. The CDR3 covers 14 residues. CDR3 amino acids: CASDRGSYNSPLHF. The CDR3 coding sequence is TGTGCCAGCGACAGGGGCTCCTATAATTCACCCCTCCACTTT.

V is TRBV28 and J is TRBJ1-2; D not certain. This CDR3 comprises 14 residues. V lost 5 bases and J 2 bases, leaving 12 bases between the germline ends. CDR1 and CDR2 (germline): MDHEN, SYDVKM. CDR3 sequence: CASSPITGNYGYTF. In DNA, the CDR3 is TGTGCCAGCAGTCCCATTACGGGGAACTATGGCTACACCTTC.

This clone is large (0.1 to 1%) by share. The chain has TRBV5-6 and TRBJ1-6, with D perhaps matching TRBD1 (5 bases). Trimming cost V 2 bases and J 8 bases, with 11 bases left between them. From germline, CDR1 is SGHDT and CDR2 YYEEEE. This CDR3 comprises 14 residues. Here the CDR3 reads CASSLDRRDSPLHF. The CDR3 DNA is TGTGCCAGCAGCTTAGACAGACGTGATTCACCCCTCCACTTT.

The gene calls are TRBV7-2 and TRBJ2-5; D is ambiguous. The CDR3 runs 12 residues. V lost 8 bases to trimming and J lost 3 bases, with 10 bases between them. The germline CDR1 and CDR2 sequences are SGHTA and FQGNSA. As DNA, the CDR3 is TGTGCCAGCCACAGAGCAGAAGAGACCCAGTACTTC. It yields the protein CASHRAEETQYF.

This rearrangement joins TRBV29-1 to TRBJ2-4; D may be TRBD2 (5 bases). Germline V gene sequence: CDR1 SQVTM, CDR2 ANQGSEA. V shed 5 bases and J shed 3 bases, with 11 bases lying between them. The CDR3 length is 13 residues. As DNA, the CDR3 is TGCAGCGTTTATGGACTCGGCAAAAACATTCAGTACTTC. It codes for CSVYGLGKNIQYF.

As to this clone: An end of the junction differs from the germline gene, which may be a read error. This rearrangement joins TRBV4-1 to TRBJ1-2; D remains ambiguous. The germline V gene encodes CDR1 MGHRA and CDR2 YSYEKL. The CDR3 covers 13 residues. CDR3 in DNA: TGTGCCAGCAGCCAAGATCTAGAAGGTGGCTACACCTTC. As protein: CASSQDLEGGYTF.

The chain combines TRBV10-3 with TRBJ2-7; tentatively, D is TRBD1 (6 bases). The CDR3 covers 11 residues. Trimming pared 10 bases from V and 1 base from J, leaving 8 bases between. Germline V gene sequence: CDR1 ENHRY, CDR2 SYGVKD. Written as DNA, the CDR3 is TGTGCCACACAGGGTTCCTACGAGCAGTACTTC. Translated: CATQGSYEQYF.

The chain links TRBV21-1 to TRBJ1-3; TRBD1, as called in the table, went unchecked against the DNA. TRBV21-1 counts as a pseudogene. The CDR3 consists of 18 residues. CDR3 coding DNA: TGTGCCAGCAGCAAGCAGGACAGGCCCGGGAGCTCTGGAAACACCATATATTTT. Translation gives CASSKQDRPGSSGNTIYF.

The chain uses TRBV4-1 and TRBJ1-4, with D perhaps TRBD1 (6 bases). V lost 4 bases, J lost 7 bases, and 13 bases lay in between. Germline loops: CDR1 MGHRA, CDR2 YSYEKL. CDR3 length equals 14 residues. The CDR3 DNA reads TGCGCCAGCAGCCGGGACACGGGCGGTGAAAAACTGTTTTTT. Its protein product is CASSRDTGGEKLFF.

The J gene is TRBJ2-2, the V gene TRBV10-1; 8 nucleotides line up with TRBD1. This CDR3 is built from 16 residues. Germline values: CDR1 WNHNN, CDR2 SYGVQD (reference sequence). J lost 1 base, V lost 3 bases, and 4 bases had no gene match. The CDR3 DNA reads as TGCGCCAGCAGTGACAGGACAGGGAGGAACACCGGGGAGCTGTTTTTT. This gives the protein CASSDRTGRNTGELFF.

V is TRBV30 and J is TRBJ1-2; TRBD1 is a possible D gene (5 bases). The CDR3 runs to 13 residues. The V end lost 5 bases, the J end lost 4 bases, and 14 bases lay between the germline ends. Germline V gives CDR1 GTSNPN, CDR2 SVGIG (reference sequence). The DNA for the CDR3 is TGTGCCTGGTTTACAGGTAACGCCTATGGCTACACCTTC. Translation gives CAWFTGNAYGYTF.

V usage is TRBV6-9 and J usage is TRBJ1-1, with D unresolved. CDR1 is MNHGY and CDR2 is SVAAGI in the germline V gene. The V end was cut by 3 bases, the J end by 4 bases, with 12 bases between. The CDR3 is 14 residues long. CDR3 residues: CASSYSTTPTEAFF. CDR3 bases: TGTGCCAGCAGTTACTCCACTACCCCCACTGAAGCTTTCTTT.

The genes are TRBV27 and TRBJ1-6, with 7 bases fitting TRBD1. This CDR3 comprises 16 residues. The junction had 6 bases not matched to a gene; V was cut back by 2 bases and J by 5 bases. Per germline, CDR1 MNHEY and CDR2 SMNVEV (reference sequence). The CDR3 nucleotides read TGTGCCAGCAGTTTAAGAACGGGACAGAATAATTCACCCCTCCACTTT. Encoded protein: CASSLRTGQNNSPLHF.

This clone was counted between two and nine times. The chain joins TRBV9 to TRBJ2-3, with D perhaps TRBD2 (6 bases). From germline, CDR1 is SGDLS and CDR2 YYNGEE. V was cut by 0 bases and J by 5 bases, with 13 bases left in between. This CDR3 spans 15 amino acids. In DNA form, the CDR3 reads TGTGCCAGCAGCGTAGATGGAGGGACGGGAGATACGCAGTATTTT. Its protein is CASSVDGGTGDTQYF.

This chain uses TRBV9 with TRBJ2-2; 9 bases are a match to TRBD2. V shed 5 bases and J 3 bases; nucleotides not matched to a gene: 2. CDR1 is SGDLS, CDR2 YYNGEE, per germline. This CDR3 has 14 amino acids. The CDR3 region is CASRGGGDTGELFF. The CDR3 DNA reads TGTGCCAGCAGAGGCGGGGGGGACACCGGGGAGCTGTTTTTT.

The chain joins TRBV5-4 to TRBJ1-1, with a possible D match to TRBD1 (5 bases). This CDR3 is 15 amino acids long. CDR1 and CDR2 (germline): SGHNT, YYREEE (reference sequence). The ends were cut back, 4 bases at V and 1 base at J, with 14 bases in the middle. The CDR3, as DNA: TGTGCCAGCAGCCCTGGAGGGACTGGGAACACTGAAGCTTTCTTT. Encoded protein: CASSPGGTGNTEAFF.